The rows below give T cell receptor beta chains drawn from one sample of a study of T cell responses to AZD1222 COVID-19 vaccine. TCRdb's table, derived via immunoSEQ multiplex PCR, lists solely in-frame clones and lacks some. This table holds more than 75,000 clones, less than 95% found once. Here the sequenced sample was peripheral blood, taken 28 days after the second AZD1222 dose. These TCRs come from an adult who received the AZD1222 COVID-19 vaccine. The CDR3 runs from the conserved cysteine through the conserved F or W. A D gene is named only where the DNA matches it firmly. Rows give clone size only sometimes, using once, few, many, or a class for an expanded clone.

D | J | size | V | DNA | CDR3
. | TRBJ1-4 | . | TRBV6-5 | TGTGCAGCGGGGAGGATGGGTATGGGTGAAAAACTGTTTTTT | CAAGRMGMGEKLFF
. | TRBJ2-2 | . | TRBV28 | TGTGCCAGCATTCCGGAGGGGTGGACCGGGGAGCTGTTTTTT | CASIPEGWTGELFF
. | TRBJ1-6 | . | TRBV2 | TGTGCCAGCAGTGCGCGGTACTCACCCCTCCACTTT | CASSARYSPLHF
TRBD1 | TRBJ2-3 | . | TRBV3-1/TRBV3-2 | TGTGCCAGCAGCCACCCCAAAGGGACAGGGGGCGGTCCAGATACGCAGTATTTT | CASSHPKGTGGGPDTQYF
TRBD1 | TRBJ1-1 | . | TRBV2 | TGTGCCAGTGGGACAGGTCAAAAGAACACTGAAGCTTTCTTT | CASGTGQKNTEAFF
. | TRBJ1-1 | . | TRBV28 | TGTGCCAGCAGTGCCTCCCGGGGGGGTGAAGCTTTCTTT | CASSASRGGEAFF
. | TRBJ1-5 | . | TRBV24-1 | TGTGCCGCCAGTGAGGCTCAGGACAGTAGGAATCAGCCCCAGCATTTT | CAASEAQDSRNQPQHF
. | TRBJ1-2 | . | TRBV5-8 | TGTGCCAGTTCCCCTGGCGGGTATGGCTACACCTTC | CASSPGGYGYTF
. | TRBJ2-1 | once | TRBV10-3 | TGTGCCCCCCGGACAGTCTACAATGAGCAGTTCTTC | CAPRTVYNEQFF
. | TRBJ1-5 | . | TRBV5-5 | TGTGCCAGCAGCTTGAACAGCCTCGGAAGTACCCCTTCAAAGCCCCAGCATTTT | CASSLNSLGSTPSKPQHF
TRBD1 | TRBJ1-6 | . | TRBV6-5 | TGTGCCAGCAGTTACGAGCGGGACAGGGCATATTCACCCCTCCACTTT | CASSYERDRAYSPLHF
. | TRBJ2-7 | . | TRBV6-6 | TGTGCCAGCAGCGACTCCGGGACCTACGAGCAGTACTTC | CASSDSGTYEQYF
. | TRBJ1-1 | . | TRBV5-1 | TGCGCCAGCAGCTCCCGGGACACAGCTTTCTTT | CASSSRDTAFF